Each of the 29 T cell receptor beta chains below was sequenced from the same sample in a study of blood T cell dynamics during melanoma immunotherapy. Produced via immunoSEQ multiplex PCR; TCRdb's table is partial and in-frame only. Of approximately 6,300 clones in the sample, roughly 90% were seen once. Time point: week 3, after first cycle of checkpoint inhibitor. Material: blood, obtained from a patient treated with checkpoint blockade. All receptors come from a human donor with melanoma.

V is TRBV7-9 and J is TRBJ2-7; D possibly uses TRBD1 or TRBD2 (6 bases each). The germline V gene encodes CDR1 SEHNR and CDR2 FQNEAQ (reference sequence). Between the trimmed V and J ends, which lost 5 bases and 3 bases, there was a span of 11 bases. The CDR3 is 13 amino acids. CDR3 DNA: TGTGCCAGCAGCCCGGGGGCAGGCTACGAGCAGTACTTC. Protein: CASSPGAGYEQYF. The entire variable domain, with the rest obtained from reference TRBV7-9 and TRBJ2-7, is as follows: DTGVSQNPRHKITKRGQNVTFRCDPISEHNRLYWYRQTLGQGPEFLTYFQNEAQLEKSRLLSDRFSAERPKGSFSTLEIQRTEQGDSAMYLCASSPGAGYEQYFGPGTRLTVT.

This clone was counted once. V and J are TRBV4-2 and TRBJ2-6, with 9 bases matching TRBD2. V trimming: 1 base; J trimming: 0 bases; junction bases outside the gene matches: 16. Germline CDR1 LGHNA, CDR2 YNFKEQ. This CDR3 has 22 amino acids. Here the CDR3 DNA reads TGTGCCAGCAGCCAAGGAGGATGGCGGGGGGGCTCGACGACCTCTGGGGCCAACGTCCTGACTTTC. This gives the protein CASSQGGWRGGSTTSGANVLTF.

The gene calls are TRBV10-3 and TRBJ2-3; D remains ambiguous. Trimming removed 0 bases at V and 4 bases at J, with 5 bases between. Germline CDR1 reads ENHRY; CDR2 reads SYGVKD. CDR3 length equals 13 residues. The CDR3 loop is CAISESPADTQYF. Written as DNA, the CDR3 is TGTGCCATCAGTGAGTCGCCCGCAGATACGCAGTATTTT.

This clone has only a few counts. V gene TRBV2 combines with J gene TRBJ1-5, with a weak D call TRBD1 (6 bases). Germline assignment: CDR1 SNHLY and CDR2 FYNNEI. Trimming shortened V by 2 bases and J by 8 bases, and 10 bases separated the two germline ends. The CDR3 totals 13 residues. CDR3: CASSEIGGEPQHF. For the CDR3, the DNA is TGTGCCAGCAGTGAAATAGGGGGGGAGCCCCAGCATTTT.

The V gene is TRBV18, the J gene TRBJ1-6; D is possibly TRBD1 (5 bases). Deletions cut 1 base from V and 10 bases from J, with 17 bases between. CDR3 length: 16 amino acids. Per the germline V gene, CDR1 is KGHSH and CDR2 is LQKENI. DNA for the CDR3: TGTGCCAGCTCACCACTTCCGGCAGGGTACCAATCACCCCTCCACTTT. Translating gives CASSPLPAGYQSPLHF. The full variable domain, in which reference TRBV18 and TRBJ1-6 provide the parts outside the CDR3, is NAGVMQNPRHLVRRRGQEARLRCSPMKGHSHVYWYRQLPEEGLKFMVYLQKENIIDESGMPKERFSAEFPKEGPSILRIQQVVRGDSAAYFCASSPLPAGYQSPLHFGNGTRLTVT.

The chain uses TRBV9 and TRBJ2-2; D ambiguous. Trimming cost V 3 bases and J 6 bases, with 9 bases left between them. The CDR3 spans 13 residues. CDR1 SGDLS and CDR2 YYNGEE come from the germline V gene. Written as DNA, the CDR3 is TGTGCCAGCAGCGATTACAGAGCCGGGGAGCTGTTTTTT. Its translation: CASSDYRAGELFF. Together with reference TRBV9 and TRBJ2-2, the CDR3 gives the full variable domain: DSGVTQTPKHLITATGQRVTLRCSPRSGDLSVYWYQQSLDQGLQFLIQYYNGEERAKGNILERFSAQQFPDLHSELNLSSLELGDSALYFCASSDYRAGELFFGEGSRLTVL.

The J gene is TRBJ2-5, the V gene TRBV19, with TRBD1 matching 8 bases. Germline V gives CDR1 LNHDA, CDR2 SQIVND (reference sequence). This CDR3 is built from 13 residues. V lost 10 bases and J lost 5; bases outside the gene matches: 9. This CDR3 is CATLDRGWETQYF. CDR3 sequence (DNA): TGTGCCACCCTAGACAGGGGATGGGAGACCCAGTACTTC.

The gene calls are TRBV19 and TRBJ2-7; possible D gene TRBD1, 6 bases. The CDR3 is made up of 16 amino acids. Germline lookup yields CDR1 LNHDA and CDR2 SQIVND (reference sequence). The V and J ends lost 4 bases and 0 bases respectively, with 16 bases between them. CDR3 sequence (DNA): TGTGCCAGTAGTAGGGGTAGGACAGAGATCTCCTACGAGCAGTACTTC. Amino acid sequence: CASSRGRTEISYEQYF.

This chain links TRBV7-6 with TRBJ2-7, with D perhaps matching TRBD2 (5 bases). This CDR3 region has 13 residues. CDR1 is SGHVS and CDR2 is FNYEAQ in the germline V gene. V was cut by 5 bases and J by 2 bases, with 10 bases left in between. In nucleotides, the CDR3 is TGTGCCAGCAGCCGGGGTCAGCCCTACGAGCAGTACTTC. Translated, it gives CASSRGQPYEQYF.

This chain links TRBV19 with TRBJ2-5; TRBD1 agrees at 9 bases. The CDR3 is 16 residues long. Germline lookup yields CDR1 LNHDA and CDR2 SQIVND (reference sequence). V was pared by 3 bases and J by 11 bases, with 16 bases of the junction left unmatched. The CDR3 DNA reads TGTGCCAGTAGTATGCCCTCCGGGACAGGGTCCGGAAGGCAGTACTTC. It is translated as CASSMPSGTGSGRQYF. The full variable domain, rest sourced from reference TRBV19 and TRBJ2-5, is DGGITQSPKYLFRKEGQNVTLSCEQNLNHDAMYWYRQDPGQGLRLIYYSQIVNDFQKGDIAEGYSVSREKKESFPLTVTSAQKNPTAFYLCASSMPSGTGSGRQYFGPGTRLLVL.

The gene calls are TRBV18 and TRBJ2-5; 7 nucleotides match TRBD1. This CDR3 is built from 14 residues. After removal of 6 bases from V and 5 bases from J, the junction contained 9 bases not matched to a gene. The germline gives CDR1 KGHSH, CDR2 LQKENI. The CDR3 DNA reads as TGTGCCAGCTCCCGGGGACAGACGGCGGAGACCCAGTACTTC. It specifies CASSRGQTAETQYF. The full variable domain, in which reference TRBV18 and TRBJ2-5 provide the parts outside the CDR3, is NAGVMQNPRHLVRRRGQEARLRCSPMKGHSHVYWYRQLPEEGLKFMVYLQKENIIDESGMPKERFSAEFPKEGPSILRIQQVVRGDSAAYFCASSRGQTAETQYFGPGTRLLVL.

Here the CDR3 DNA reads TGTGCTAGTGGTTTGGTACAGCCGGGGGCAGGGACTGAAGCTTTCTTT. Its protein is CASGLVQPGAGTEAFF. The chain couples TRBV12-5 to TRBJ1-1, with D perhaps TRBD1 (6 bases). The germline V gene has CDR1 LGHNT and CDR2 FRNRAP. The CDR3 extends over 16 amino acids. V was clipped by 0 bases and J by 5 bases, with 16 bases between them.

J is TRBJ2-2 and V is TRBV6-6, with TRBD2 as a possible D gene (5 bases). This CDR3 comprises 11 residues. Between the trimmed V and J ends, which lost 10 bases and 6 bases, there was a span of 9 bases. Germline assignment: CDR1 MNHNY and CDR2 SVGAGI (reference sequence). In nucleotides, the CDR3 is TGTGCCATTAGGGAGCCCGGGGAGCTGTTTTTT. Translating it yields CAIREPGELFF.

This chain uses TRBV6-5 with TRBJ1-5, with 7 positions matching TRBD1. The germline V gene encodes CDR1 MNHEY and CDR2 SVGAGI. The CDR3 runs to 15 residues. Unmatched junction bases numbered 8, after V lost 6 bases and J lost 3 bases. The CDR3 coding sequence is TGTGCCAGCAGCCACGACAGGGAACTCAATCAGCCCCAGCATTTT. Its protein product is CASSHDRELNQPQHF.

The chain recombines TRBV4-1 with TRBJ2-3, with 7 bases identical to TRBD2. V was clipped by 4 bases and J by 5 bases; unmatched bases: 6. The CDR3 has 14 amino acids. CDR1 MGHRA and CDR2 YSYEKL come from the germline V gene. The CDR3 here is CASSRAGAGDTQYF. CDR3 DNA: TGCGCCAGCAGCCGTGCGGGAGCGGGAGATACGCAGTATTTT.

About this clone itself: Other DNA sequences in the same sample also yield this CDR3. V is TRBV10-3 and J is TRBJ2-2; maybe TRBD2 (6 bases). Germline V gene data show CDR1 as ENHRY and CDR2 as SYGVKD. V lost 6 bases and J lost 3, with 17 bases in between. CDR3 length equals 16 residues. CDR3 residues: CAIRGESSGYTGELFF. The CDR3 DNA sequence: TGTGCCATCAGGGGAGAATCCAGCGGGTACACCGGGGAGCTGTTTTTT.

The chain links TRBV2 to TRBJ2-5; D remains unclear. The end of the DNA aligns better with TRBJ2-7, so the J call may be wrong. The CDR3 extends over 15 amino acids. Looked up from germline, CDR1 is SNHLY and CDR2 is FYNNEI. Here the CDR3 DNA reads TGTGCCAGCAGTGAAGCCCCGACCCTGAACTACGAGCAGTACTTC. Translated: CASSEAPTLNYEQYF.

The chain joins TRBV4-1 to TRBJ2-3, with D tentatively TRBD1 or TRBD2 (5 bases each). This CDR3 has 13 amino acids. Germline V gene sequence: CDR1 MGHRA, CDR2 YSYEKL. V was pared by 0 bases and J by 4 bases, with 5 bases between. CDR3 region: CASSQEGADTQYF. The CDR3 DNA reads TGCGCCAGCAGCCAAGAGGGGGCAGATACGCAGTATTTT.

CDR3 in DNA: TGTGCCAGTAGTATAAAGGGCAGGGCGAACACTGAAGCTTTCTTT. Protein product: CASSIKGRANTEAFF. The gene calls are TRBV19 and TRBJ1-1; D might be TRBD1 (5 bases). Germline CDR1 reads LNHDA; CDR2 reads SQIVND (reference sequence). CDR3 length: 15 amino acids. Trimming removed 2 bases from V and 1 base from J, with 11 bases in between. The whole variable domain, remainder taken from reference TRBV19 and TRBJ1-1, is DGGITQSPKYLFRKEGQNVTLSCEQNLNHDAMYWYRQDPGQGLRLIYYSQIVNDFQKGDIAEGYSVSREKKESFPLTVTSAQKNPTAFYLCASSIKGRANTEAFFGQGTRLTVV.

CDR3 loop: CASSRGGGTDTQYF. CDR3 in DNA: TGTGCCAGCAGTCGGGGGGGCGGTACAGATACGCAGTATTTT. V and J are TRBV2 and TRBJ2-3; 8 bases match TRBD2. Germline V CDR1 and CDR2: SNHLY, FYNNEI. This CDR3 contains 14 residues. J gave up 3 bases and V 5 bases, and 4 bases lay outside the gene matches.

The rearrangement uses TRBV18 and TRBJ2-5; D uncertain. The CDR3 covers 13 residues. Trimming pared 1 base from V and 4 bases from J, leaving 7 bases between. Germline V gene data show CDR1 as KGHSH and CDR2 as LQKENI. The chain's CDR3 is CASSPLRVETQYF. The CDR3 nucleotides are TGTGCCAGCTCACCACTAAGGGTAGAGACCCAGTACTTC.

The chain recombines TRBV10-2 with TRBJ2-7, with no clear D. V lost 2 bases and J lost 2, with 7 bases in between. Germline V gene sequence: CDR1 WSHSY, CDR2 SAAADI. This CDR3 spans 13 amino acids. CDR3 in amino acids: CASSEQATYEQYF. The CDR3 coding sequence is TGCGCCAGCAGTGAGCAGGCCACCTACGAGCAGTACTTC.

The V call is TRBV5-6, the J call TRBJ2-5, with a tentative D call TRBD2 (6 bases). The V end lost 2 bases, the J end lost 5 bases, and 19 bases lay between the germline ends. Germline V gene lookup returns CDR1 SGHDT and CDR2 YYEEEE. The CDR3 length is 16 residues. CDR3 nucleotides: TGTGCCAGCAGCTTATTCGGTGGGGGGTCGGGTGAGACCCAGTACTTC. Its translation is CASSLFGGGSGETQYF.

V gene TRBV29-1 combines with J gene TRBJ2-3; D may be TRBD1 or TRBD2 (5 bases each). V gave up 6 bases and J gave up 5 bases, with 12 bases separating them. The CDR3 sequence is 12 residues long. Looked up from germline, CDR1 is SQVTM and CDR2 is ANQGSEA. CDR3 sequence: CSVGDAEDTQYF. The CDR3 DNA is TGCAGCGTGGGGGACGCGGAAGATACGCAGTATTTT.

This clone counts as large. The CDR3 nucleotides read TGTGCCAGTAGTATACAGGGTACGAACACTGAAGCTTTCTTT. Translated: CASSIQGTNTEAFF. The chain has TRBV19 and TRBJ1-1; perhaps TRBD1 as D (5 bases). CDR1 and CDR2 from the germline V gene are LNHDA and SQIVND (reference sequence). Between the trimmed V and J ends, which lost 2 bases and 1 base, there was a span of 8 bases. CDR3 length: 14 residues. Using reference TRBV19 and TRBJ1-1 for the parts outside the CDR3, the full variable domain is DGGITQSPKYLFRKEGQNVTLSCEQNLNHDAMYWYRQDPGQGLRLIYYSQIVNDFQKGDIAEGYSVSREKKESFPLTVTSAQKNPTAFYLCASSIQGTNTEAFFGQGTRLTVV.

This CDR3 reads CASSIQGREQYF. CDR3 in DNA: TGTGCCAGTAGTATACAGGGTCGCGAGCAGTACTTC. The chain recombines TRBV19 with TRBJ2-7, with D perhaps matching TRBD1 (5 bases). Germline-derived CDR1 and CDR2 are LNHDA and SQIVND (reference sequence). Deletions cut 2 bases from V and 6 bases from J, with 8 bases between. The CDR3 sequence is 12 residues long.

The count of this clone is one. The chain combines TRBV5-1 with TRBJ2-3; D gene unclear. Germline CDR1 and CDR2: SGHRS and YFSETQ. The V end was cut by 3 bases, the J end by 2 bases, with 7 bases between. This CDR3 comprises 13 residues. Here the CDR3 reads CASSSGSTDTQYF. The CDR3 nucleotides read TGCGCCAGCAGCTCCGGATCCACAGATACGCAGTATTTT. The entire variable domain, with the rest obtained from reference TRBV5-1 and TRBJ2-3, is as follows: KAGVTQTPRYLIKTRGQQVTLSCSPISGHRSVSWYQQTPGQGLQFLFEYFSETQRNKGNFPGRFSGRQFSNSRSEMNVSTLELGDSALYLCASSSGSTDTQYFGPGTRLTVL.

The gene calls are TRBV19 and TRBJ2-2; D may be TRBD2 (6 bases). This CDR3 comprises 14 residues. V lost 4 bases and J lost 6, with 12 bases in between. CDR1 and CDR2 from the germline V gene are LNHDA and SQIVND (reference sequence). The CDR3 nucleotides read TGTGCCAGTAGTAGAGGATCGGGGGCCGGGGAGCTGTTTTTT. This gives the protein CASSRGSGAGELFF.

The rearrangement joins TRBV27 to TRBJ2-7, with a possible D match to TRBD1 (7 bases). V was trimmed by 4 bases and J by 6 bases, leaving 10 bases between them. The CDR3 has 12 residues. Germline-derived CDR1 and CDR2 are MNHEY and SMNVEV (reference sequence). CDR3: CASSYRGGEQYF. The CDR3 nucleotides read TGTGCCAGCAGTTACAGGGGAGGCGAGCAGTACTTC.